Presented here are 23 T cell receptor beta chains from one specimen sequenced in a study of blood T cell repertoires in COVID-19. Libraries were prepared by immunoSEQ multiplex PCR; TCRdb keeps only in-frame clonotypes and omits some of them. The sample gives some 45,000 clones, 80% of which show up once; 15% to 20% is in the top ten. The sample was peripheral blood. The receptors stem from a man between 65 and 80 years old with acute or convalescent COVID-19.

This clone was recorded only once. The DNA for the CDR3 is TGTGCCAGCAGCCGGGGACAGGGGGCCGGCACCGGGGAGCTGTTTTTT. Encoded protein: CASSRGQGAGTGELFF. This chain uses TRBV5-5 with TRBJ2-2; TRBD1 agrees at 12 bases. The trim removed 4 bases at V and 4 bases at J, leaving 5 bases unmatched. The CDR3 has 16 residues. Germline assignment: CDR1 SGHKS and CDR2 YYEKEE (reference sequence).

The rearrangement links TRBV28 to TRBJ1-5; TRBD1 agrees at 10 bases. The CDR3 loop spans 14 amino acids. After removal of 8 bases from V and 6 bases from J, the junction contained 7 bases not matched to a gene. Germline V gives CDR1 MDHEN, CDR2 SYDVKM. The CDR3 sequence: CASLDRGSSQPQHF. CDR3 DNA sequence: TGTGCCAGCCTGGACAGGGGGTCCAGTCAGCCCCAGCATTTT.

This clone was found many times. The V gene is TRBV7-9, the J gene TRBJ1-5; TRBD1 agrees at 9 bases. V lost 5 bases to trimming and J lost 5 bases; unmatched junction nucleotides: 1. The CDR3 runs 13 residues. CDR1 is SEHNR, CDR2 FQNEAQ, per germline (reference sequence). This CDR3 is CASSTGGYQPQHF. CDR3 coding DNA: TGTGCCAGCAGCACAGGGGGCTATCAGCCCCAGCATTTT.

CDR3 sequence reads: CASSIWDRPNYGYTF. The CDR3 DNA reads as TGTGCCAGTAGTATATGGGACAGACCCAACTATGGCTACACCTTC. The rearrangement links TRBV19 to TRBJ1-2; TRBD1 matches at 7 bases. The CDR3 has 15 residues. J lost 2 bases, V lost 2 bases, and 5 bases had no gene match. The V gene's germline CDR1 is LNHDA and CDR2 SQIVND (reference sequence). Full variable domain (outside the CDR3, taken from reference TRBV19 and TRBJ1-2): DGGITQSPKYLFRKEGQNVTLSCEQNLNHDAMYWYRQDPGQGLRLIYYSQIVNDFQKGDIAEGYSVSREKKESFPLTVTSAQKNPTAFYLCASSIWDRPNYGYTFGSGTRLTVV.

V is TRBV6-5 and J is TRBJ1-6, with TRBD1 identical over 7 bases. Germline V gene data show CDR1 as MNHEY and CDR2 as SVGAGI. The CDR3 extends over 14 amino acids. The trim removed 6 bases at V and 5 bases at J, leaving 4 bases unmatched. CDR3 bases: TGTGCCAGCAGAGCCGGGACAGATAATTCACCCCTCCACTTT. It translates to CASRAGTDNSPLHF.

V gene TRBV28 combines with J gene TRBJ2-7, with TRBD1 matching over 9 bases. The V segment lost 6 bases and the J segment 4 bases; nucleotides outside the gene matches: 7. Germline assignment: CDR1 MDHEN and CDR2 SYDVKM. This CDR3 is 14 amino acids long. The DNA of the CDR3 is TGTGCCAGCAGCTTAGGGACAGGGTGGTACGAGCAGTACTTC. Translation: CASSLGTGWYEQYF.

The genes are TRBV10-3 and TRBJ1-5; 9 nucleotides agree with TRBD1. Germline assignment: CDR1 ENHRY and CDR2 SYGVKD. The CDR3 covers 13 residues. V lost 6 bases and J lost 5; bases outside the gene matches: 2. This CDR3 is CAIRQGADQPQHF. CDR3 DNA sequence: TGTGCCATCAGACAGGGGGCCGATCAGCCCCAGCATTTT.

The J gene is TRBJ2-1, the V gene TRBV14, with 9 nucleotides matching TRBD2. V lost 1 base and J lost 0; bases outside the gene matches: 7. CDR3 length: 18 amino acids. Germline CDR1 is SGHDN and CDR2 is FVKESK. The CDR3 sequence is CASSQAFLSGGSYNEQFF. For the CDR3, the DNA is TGTGCCAGCAGCCAAGCTTTCCTTAGCGGGGGCTCCTACAATGAGCAGTTCTTC.

The rearrangement links TRBV7-2 to TRBJ1-3; 10 bases are a match to TRBD1. The germline V gene has CDR1 SGHTA and CDR2 FQGNSA. The CDR3 is 17 amino acids. Germline trimming cut 4 bases from V and 2 bases from J; bases unmatched to any gene: 8. The CDR3 DNA reads TGTGCCAGCAGCTCCACCGGGACAGGGGCCCCTGGAAACACCATATATTTT. Its protein is CASSSTGTGAPGNTIYF. Supplemented by reference TRBV7-2 and TRBJ1-3, the full variable domain reads GAGVSQSPSNKVTEKGKDVELRCDPISGHTALYWYRQSLGQGLEFLIYFQGNSAPDKSGLPSDRFSAERTGGSVSTLTIQRTQQEDSAVYLCASSSTGTGAPGNTIYFGEGSWLTVV.

This clone was counted a few times. The V gene is TRBV5-5, the J gene TRBJ1-1; D ambiguous. Trimming took 0 bases from V and 2 from J, leaving 8 bases between them. The CDR3 length is 14 residues. Germline-derived CDR1 and CDR2 are SGHKS and YYEKEE (reference sequence). CDR3 in amino acids: CASSLVELNTEAFF. In nucleotides, the CDR3 is TGTGCCAGCAGCTTGGTCGAGCTCAACACTGAAGCTTTCTTT.

This rearrangement joins TRBV19 to TRBJ1-5; D might be TRBD1 (6 bases). The CDR3 has 15 residues. Germline V gene data show CDR1 as LNHDA and CDR2 as SQIVND (reference sequence). Between the trimmed V and J ends, which lost 3 bases and 1 base, there was a span of 10 bases. Written as DNA, the CDR3 is TGTGCCAGTAGTATTGGGCAGGGGAGCAATCAGCCCCAGCATTTT. It specifies CASSIGQGSNQPQHF.

This clone is a singleton in its sample. This chain uses TRBV11-2 with TRBJ1-4; D call uncertain. This CDR3 has 13 residues. Germline V gene sequence: CDR1 SGHAT, CDR2 FQNNGV. V was cut by 7 bases and J by 13 bases, with 19 bases left in between. CDR3 bases: TGTGCCAGCACCGATTTCGGCACAAGCGCACTGTTTTTT. It encodes CASTDFGTSALFF.

The V and J genes are TRBV2 and TRBJ2-6; D unresolved. CDR1 is SNHLY, CDR2 FYNNEI, per germline. The V end lost 5 bases, the J end lost 1 base, and 9 bases lay between the germline ends. This CDR3 comprises 15 residues. CDR3 sequence (DNA): TGTGCCAGCAGTATCGTCAGTTCTGGGGCCAACGTCCTGACTTTC. Encoded protein: CASSIVSSGANVLTF.

As DNA, the CDR3 is TGTGCCAGCTCACCGTCGGTCGGGTATCACCACCTCGGAAACACCATATATTTT. Translating gives CASSPSVGYHHLGNTIYF. The genes are TRBV18 and TRBJ1-3; no clear D. The CDR3 runs to 18 residues. V was pared by 3 bases and J by 4 bases, with 22 bases between. Germline CDR1 is KGHSH and CDR2 is LQKENI.

The chain combines TRBV6-1 with TRBJ1-4; no definite D call. The CDR3 spans 14 residues. CDR1 and CDR2 from the germline V gene are MNHNS and SASEGT. Trimming shortened V by 0 bases and J by 10 bases, and 12 bases separated the two germline ends. CDR3 sequence (DNA): TGTGCCAGCAGTGAAGCGTTCCGGGCGGGAAAACTGTTTTTT. This sequence encodes CASSEAFRAGKLFF.

The J gene is TRBJ1-5, the V gene TRBV6-5, with a tentative D call TRBD1 (5 bases). Germline CDR1 reads MNHEY; CDR2 reads SVGAGI. V was shortened by 11 bases and J by 2 bases, with 13 bases between the two germline ends. This CDR3 is 13 amino acids long. Written as DNA, the CDR3 is TGTGCCGTAGGGGAGGGTGGCAATCAGCCCCAGCATTTT. This codes for CAVGEGGNQPQHF.

This chain links TRBV2 with TRBJ1-2; D is perhaps TRBD1 (5 bases). The V gene's germline CDR1 is SNHLY and CDR2 FYNNEI. The CDR3 sequence is 13 residues long. V lost 5 bases and J 8 bases, leaving 15 bases between the germline ends. CDR3 nucleotides: TGTGCCAGCAGTTCTGTGGGGGGTGGCGGCTACACCTTC. Its translation: CASSSVGGGGYTF. Using reference TRBV2 and TRBJ1-2 for the parts outside the CDR3, the full variable domain is EPEVTQTPSHQVTQMGQEVILRCVPISNHLYFYWYRQILGQKVEFLVSFYNNEISEKSEIFDDQFSVERPDGSNFTLKIRSTKLEDSAMYFCASSSVGGGGYTFGSGTRLTVV.

This clone was counted between two and nine times. The V and J genes are TRBV2 and TRBJ1-2; the match to TRBD1 covers 7 bases. Germline CDR1 reads SNHLY; CDR2 reads FYNNEI. The CDR3 has 13 amino acids. Germline trimming cut 3 bases from V and 4 bases from J; bases unmatched to any gene: 2. The DNA for the CDR3 is TGTGCCAGCAGTGACAACAGGGGCTATGGCTACACCTTC. Encoded protein: CASSDNRGYGYTF.

The chain's CDR3 is CASETTGDGYTF. CDR3 nucleotides: TGTGCCAGCGAAACGACGGGGGATGGCTACACCTTC. The gene calls are TRBV28 and TRBJ1-2; weak D call: TRBD1 (5 bases). Germline-derived CDR1 and CDR2 are MDHEN and SYDVKM. V was pared by 8 bases and J by 6 bases, with 13 bases between. The CDR3 is made up of 12 amino acids.

The chain joins TRBV29-1 to TRBJ2-6, with a possible D match to TRBD2 (6 bases). Germline CDR1 and CDR2: SQVTM and ANQGSEA. This CDR3 contains 16 residues. V lost 6 bases and J lost 0, with 15 bases in between. The DNA for the CDR3 is TGCAGCGTGACTACTAGCCATTCCTCTGGGGCCAACGTCCTGACTTTC. Residues: CSVTTSHSSGANVLTF. Using reference TRBV29-1 and TRBJ2-6 for the parts outside the CDR3, the full variable domain is SAVISQKPSRDICQRGTSLTIQCQVDSQVTMMFWYRQQPGQSLTLIATANQGSEATYESGFVIDKFPISRPNLTFSTLTVSNMSPEDSSIYLCSVTTSHSSGANVLTFGAGSRLTVL.

The rearrangement links TRBV24-1 to TRBJ2-7; 11 bases fit TRBD2. CDR1 is KGHDR, CDR2 SFDVKD, per germline. V shed 4 bases, J shed 0 bases, and the junction held 4 bases outside the gene matches. The CDR3 has 16 residues. The CDR3 region has the DNA TGTGCCACCAGTGAACGACTAGCGGGGCTCTCCTACGAGCAGTACTTC. It yields the protein CATSERLAGLSYEQYF.

The genes are TRBV3-1 (or the pseudogene TRBV3-2) and TRBJ2-7; possible D gene TRBD1, 6 bases. This CDR3 has 13 residues. CDR1 and CDR2 (germline): LGHDT, YNNKEL (reference sequence). Between the trimmed V and J ends, which lost 6 bases and 2 bases, there was a span of 11 bases. The CDR3 spells CASSQGLAYEQYF. Written as DNA, the CDR3 is TGTGCCAGCAGTCAGGGGTTAGCCTACGAGCAGTACTTC.

The gene calls are TRBV4-3 and TRBJ2-3; 8 bases fit TRBD1. The ends lost 4 bases at V and 2 bases at J; junction bases unmatched: 5. Germline loops: CDR1 LGHNA, CDR2 YSLEER. The CDR3 length is 15 residues. The CDR3 loop reads CASSRGQVNTDTQYF. CDR3 in DNA: TGCGCCAGCAGCCGGGGACAGGTCAACACAGATACGCAGTATTTT.